The following is a T cell receptor (beta chain) sequence with its context. The antigen it binds to is not known. No base qualities exist here, and no much larger clone lies one base off it. In the germline V gene (reference sequence), CDR1 corresponds to MNHNY and CDR2 to SVGAGI. The CDR3, cysteine through phenylalanine, is 15 amino acids long. Only the CDR3 part of the read is kept: 45 bases, read in frame from the first base. Clipping removes 6 bases from V and 6 bases from J, with 8 as the unmatched junction base count. This specimen comes from a study of graft-versus-host responses after intestinal transplantation (dated by TCRdb to the early 2020s). For the study in its entirety: Recipients received multivisceral, liver-intestinal, or isolated intestinal transplants. Every recipient was given anti-thymocyte globulin induction, followed by approximately 3 years of maintenance tacrolimus and steroids. Bulk TCR-beta CDR3 sequencing was used to track graft-versus-host and host-versus-graft alloreactive T cell clones in the graft, circulation and bone marrow after intestinal transplantation. To identify alloreactive clones, pre-transplant mixed lymphocyte reaction products were sequenced and then compared with unstimulated pre-transplant donor and recipient T cells. Of the approximately 24 intestinal transplant recipients enrolled in the cohort, one of whom was a retransplant, a few patients without pretransplant specimens were excluded. Donor T cell macrochimerism was defined as a peak of at least 4% donor T cells among recipient peripheral blood mononuclear cells. Rather than going through the commercial service, samples from a few later patients were sequenced in-house on an Illumina MiSeq and processed with MiXCR.

To prepare the library, the immunoSEQ multiplex PCR assay was applied. Adaptive Biotechnologies carried out high-throughput TCR-beta CDR3 sequencing of genomic DNA for most patients. Under the source paper's analysis protocol: TCR sequencing data were retrieved from Adaptive's ImmunoSEQ software for roughly 20 patients, whereas a few other patients were processed with MiXCR and VDJtools. CDR3 nucleotide sequences shared by donor and recipient were removed because the origin of these sequences could not be assigned. To be classed as alloreactive, a clone needed at least 2-fold expansion over unstimulated cells and a minimum CFSE-low frequency of 0.002% (template counts) or 0.001% (read counts). Clones detected in sequenced pre-transplant spleen, lymph node, or MLR CFSE-low populations of the donor or recipient were defined as mappable. The cumulative frequency of alloreactive clones was calculated as a percentage of all sequences, weighted by copy number. TCRdb holds this immuneACCESS table with in-frame rearrangements only. Some clones are missing; in checked studies, unresolved V genes explain under half, and the rest has no known cause. V and J calls and clone size come straight from that table; D and trimming were deduced from the DNA. This sample gives about 12,000 clones in total; more than 85% of them show up just once. The ten largest clones take up approximately 4.7% of the sample.

The research as a whole found: Conclusions were limited by the relatively low number and heterogeneity of intestinal transplant patients. GvH clones were detected in recipient bone marrow, and some of these GvH clones were observed earlier in ileal mucosa or blood, consistent with an intestinal mucosal origin. Patients with donor T cell macrochimerism had high GvH to HvG T cell clonal ratios in their allografts. Early after transplant, declines in HvG clones were associated with peak levels of circulating GvH clones.

In the first month after transplant, blood samples were collected up to 4 times, and after that at least monthly when available. The sequence was obtained from a human patient who received an intestinal transplant, so some T cells may come from the graft donor. Sequences were derived from PBMCs, sampled 950 to 1,300 days after intestinal transplantation. The chain was built from TRBV6-6 and TRBJ2-3; 11 junctional bases match TRBD2. CDR3 sequence: CASRPPSGGRDTQYF. The DNA reads TGTGCCAGCAGACCCCCTAGCGGGGGGAGGGATACGCAGTATTTT.